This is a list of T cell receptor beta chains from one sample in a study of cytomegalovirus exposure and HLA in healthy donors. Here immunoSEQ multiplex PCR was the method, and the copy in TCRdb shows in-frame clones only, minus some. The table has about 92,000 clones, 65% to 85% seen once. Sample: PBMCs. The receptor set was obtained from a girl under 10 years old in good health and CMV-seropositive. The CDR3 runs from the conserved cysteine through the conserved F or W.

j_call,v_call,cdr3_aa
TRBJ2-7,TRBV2,CASSRAGDLNEQYF
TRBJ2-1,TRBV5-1,CASAGTSGNNEQFF
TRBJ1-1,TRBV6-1,CASNPDRVGNTEAFF
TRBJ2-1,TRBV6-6,CASSRTGGFNEQFF
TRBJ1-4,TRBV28,CASSPRQGATNEKLFF
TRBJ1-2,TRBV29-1,CSGRQENYGYTF
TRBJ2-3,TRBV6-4,CASLGGGLGDTQYF
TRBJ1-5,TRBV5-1,CASSSLERTGRRRYQPQHF
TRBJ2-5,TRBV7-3,CASSLTGTGVETQYF
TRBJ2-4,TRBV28,CASSLSSGNLAKNIQYF
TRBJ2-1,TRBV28,CATRGLAGVGEQFF
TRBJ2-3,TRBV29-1,CSVRTSPSTDTQYF
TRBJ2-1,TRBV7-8,CASSPGTYPNEQFF
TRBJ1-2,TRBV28,CASSFRAERGYTF
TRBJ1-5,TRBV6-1,CASSADRGGASNQPQHF
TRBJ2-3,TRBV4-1,CASSQVVSSTDTQYF